This T cell receptor (beta chain) was obtained from a study of blood T cells in healthy people across ages. Findings and limits, study-wide: Considered underestimates were the diversity estimates obtained from one million T cells.

Combining a sample-barcoded 5' primer with a J-beta primer mix, a second PCR ran for roughly 7 to 12 cycles. Using its own MiXCR run on the 5' RACE reads, TCRdb lists one record per CDR3 protein. This table holds 920,000 or so distinct CDR3 sequences, 40% to 55% found once. This clonotype showed up just once. Antigen unknown. Donors gave 8 to 10 milliliters of peripheral blood apiece. Extractions gave at least 5.5 micrograms of total RNA per sample. CDR3 size: 13 residues. The germline CDR1 and CDR2 sequences are LNHDA and SQIVND (reference sequence). The germline V and J ends were trimmed by 8 bases and 5 bases, with 14 bases remaining between them.

The material sequenced was blood. V gene TRBV19 combines with J gene TRBJ2-3, with D perhaps matching TRBD1 (5 bases). This sequence was found in a woman aged 60-70 years in good health. The CDR3 is CASWGPTGDTQYF. CDR3 nucleotide sequence: TGTGCCAGTTGGGGCCCCACGGGAGATACGCAGTATTTT.